This is a list of T cell receptor beta chains from one sample in a study of blood T cells in healthy people across ages. TCRdb re-analysed the 5' RACE reads in MiXCR, keeping a single row per CDR3 protein. The profile shows 1 million or so distinct CDR3 sequences, under 45% of them singletons. The specimen sequenced was blood. The receptors here all came from a woman in her sixties in good health. The CDR3 runs from the conserved cysteine through the conserved F or W. The D gene is left open where the match is weak. Part of the rows lack a size; the others show once, few, many or a class for expanded clones.

clone_size,d_call,j_call,v_call,cdr3_nt,cdr3_aa
few,NA,TRBJ2-7,TRBV9,TGTGCCAGCAGCGCCTCGGACCTCCCGGGGGACGAGCAGTACTTC,CASSASDLPGDEQYF
NA,TRBD1,TRBJ2-3,TRBV11-2,TGTGCCAGCAGCTTAGATTGGACAGGGTTTCCAGATACGCAGTATTTT,CASSLDWTGFPDTQYF
few,NA,TRBJ2-5,TRBV5-5,TGTGCCAGCAGCTCCTCATGGGGGTCGTCCCGAGGGGACCAGTACTTC,CASSSSWGSSRGDQYF
few,TRBD1,TRBJ2-7,TRBV20-1,TGCAGTGCTAGCAAGTCATCCAGGGGGACCTACGAGCAGTACTTC,CSASKSSRGTYEQYF
NA,NA,TRBJ2-1,TRBV5-6,TGTGCCAGCACCGGTGGGTCGGGGTCCCACAATGAGCAGTTCTTC,CASTGGSGSHNEQFF
many,NA,TRBJ1-2,TRBV27,TGTGCCAGCAGAGACAGCAAAACTTTACTGGGGGCAAACTATGGCTACACCTTC,CASRDSKTLLGANYGYTF
NA,TRBD1,TRBJ2-1,TRBV6-2/TRBV6-3,TGTGCCAGCAGCGAATCGGGACAGGAAAAGCAGTTCTTC,CASSESGQEKQFF
NA,TRBD2,TRBJ2-5,TRBV12-3/TRBV12-4,TGTGCCAGCAGTCCAAGGACTAGCGGGAGTGGAGAGACCCAGTACTTC,CASSPRTSGSGETQYF
NA,NA,TRBJ2-2,TRBV7-2,TGTGCCAGCAGCTTAGGGGCGATTTCCGGGGAGCTGTTTTTT,CASSLGAISGELFF
NA,NA,TRBJ1-2,TRBV7-9,TGTGCCAGCAGCAATCGACAGGATGGCTACACCTTC,CASSNRQDGYTF
NA,NA,TRBJ2-7,TRBV29-1,TGCAGCGTTGGGCGGAGGGATTCCTACAATGAGCAGTACTTC,CSVGRRDSYNEQYF
few,TRBD1,TRBJ2-3,TRBV20-1,TGCAGTGCTAGACTCCTCGGGACAGCCGCCCACACGGATACGCAGTATTTT,CSARLLGTAAHTDTQYF
few,NA,TRBJ2-4,TRBV2,TGTGCCAGCATTCCGGGGGCGGGAGAGCAGTACTTC,CASIPGAGEQYF
NA,TRBD1,TRBJ1-5,TRBV18,TGTGCCAGCTCACAAGACAGGGTAGGCCAGCCCCAGCATTTT,CASSQDRVGQPQHF
NA,NA,TRBJ2-6,TRBV28,TGTGCCAGCACTTTACGCGGGGCCAACGTCCTGACTTTC,CASTLRGANVLTF
NA,NA,TRBJ1-2,TRBV20-1,TGCAGTGCTAGTGACGTTAACTATGGCTACACCTTC,CSASDVNYGYTF
NA,TRBD1,TRBJ2-5,TRBV7-6,TGTGCCAGCAGCTTAGGACAGGGGGCCGGAGAGACCCAGTACTTC,CASSLGQGAGETQYF
NA,TRBD2,TRBJ2-7,TRBV11-2,TGTGCCAGCAGCACTCCTAGCGGGAGTCTCTACGAGCAGTACTTC,CASSTPSGSLYEQYF
NA,NA,TRBJ1-1,TRBV3-1,TGTGCCAGCAGCTGGAAGTTGAACACTGAAGCTTTCTTT,CASSWKLNTEAFF
NA,NA,TRBJ2-7,TRBV7-9,TGTGCCAGCAGCTTAGTGGAGCTGAATGGGTACGAGCAGTACTTC,CASSLVELNGYEQYF
NA,TRBD1,TRBJ2-7,TRBV5-6,TGTGCCAGCACCATATTGGGGACAGGGGACGACGAGCAGTACTTC,CASTILGTGDDEQYF
NA,TRBD1,TRBJ2-5,TRBV2,TGTGCCAGCAGAGAGGTGTTTGGGACAGGGGCTAAAGAGACCCAGTACTTC,CASREVFGTGAKETQYF
NA,NA,TRBJ2-7,TRBV6-6,TGTGCCAGCAGCCCCGACTGGAGCCAGTACTTC,CASSPDWSQYF
NA,TRBD1,TRBJ2-5,TRBV3-1,TGTGCCAGCAGCCAAGCCTCAGGGACAGGGCAAGAGACCCAGTACTTC,CASSQASGTGQETQYF
NA,TRBD1,TRBJ2-7,TRBV20-1,TGCAGTGCTATGAAACAGGGGACCTACGAGCAGTACTTC,CSAMKQGTYEQYF
few,TRBD1,TRBJ1-2,TRBV3-1,TGTGCCAGCAGCCTCGGGACAGTTCACTATGGCTACACCTTC,CASSLGTVHYGYTF
NA,NA,TRBJ2-1,TRBV24-1,TGTGCCACCAGCAAAGGAGGGGGATCCCCCTACAATGAGCAGTTCTTC,CATSKGGGSPYNEQFF
NA,NA,TRBJ2-3,TRBV7-3,TGTGCCAGCAGCGTAGGTCGTGGGGCAGATACGCAGTATTTT,CASSVGRGADTQYF
NA,TRBD1,TRBJ2-3,TRBV28,TGTGCCAGCAGTCCACAGGGGAGAAGCACAGATACGCAGTATTTT,CASSPQGRSTDTQYF
few,NA,TRBJ2-5,TRBV20-1,TGCAGTGCTAGATCCCTTAGAACCCAGTACTTC,CSARSLRTQYF
NA,TRBD2,TRBJ2-1,TRBV7-9,TGTGCCGGGGGACTAGCGGGAGACATTTCTGTCAATGAGCGGTTCTTC,CAGGLAGDISVNERFF
few,NA,TRBJ2-5,TRBV27,TGTGCCAGCAGTGCAGTCGGACGTACCCAAGAGACCCAGTACTTC,CASSAVGRTQETQYF
NA,TRBD1,TRBJ2-4,TRBV18,TGTGCCAGCTCACAATCGGGACAGGGTGGAACAAACATTCAGTACTTC,CASSQSGQGGTNIQYF
NA,NA,TRBJ1-1,TRBV4-2,TGTGCCAGCAGCCAAAATAATCAATACGCTTTCTTT,CASSQNNQYAFF
few,NA,TRBJ2-5,TRBV28,TGTGCCAGCAGTGGAGGAGTCGGGAAGACCCAGTACTTC,CASSGGVGKTQYF
NA,TRBD1,TRBJ2-7,TRBV15,TGTGCCACCAGCCCGGGACAGGACCGCTACGAGCAGTACTTC,CATSPGQDRYEQYF
NA,TRBD2,TRBJ2-1,TRBV11-2,TGTGCCAGCAGGGGACTAGCTAAACGGGCCCCCTACAATGAGCAGTTCTTC,CASRGLAKRAPYNEQFF
few,NA,TRBJ1-5,TRBV6-1,TGTGCCAGCAGGACGGTCAGCAATCAGCCCCAGCATTTT,CASRTVSNQPQHF
NA,NA,TRBJ1-2,TRBV12-3/TRBV12-4,TGTGCCAGCAGTTTGGGGTTTGGCTACACCTTC,CASSLGFGYTF
NA,TRBD1,TRBJ2-3,TRBV4-1,TGCGCCAGCAGCCCGCGGGACAGGTCCCTTAGCACAGATACGCAGTATTTT,CASSPRDRSLSTDTQYF
once,NA,TRBJ2-6,TRBV6-2/TRBV6-3,TGTGCCAGCAGCCTTGACTTCTCTGGGGCCAACGTCCTGACTTTC,CASSLDFSGANVLTF
NA,TRBD1,TRBJ1-2,TRBV30,TGTGCCTGGAAGACAGGGGAAACCTATGGCTACACCTTC,CAWKTGETYGYTF
NA,TRBD2,TRBJ2-5,TRBV18,TGTGCCAGCTCACCACTAGCGGGAGGATGGGAGACCCAGTACTTC,CASSPLAGGWETQYF
few,NA,TRBJ2-4,TRBV4-2,TGTGCCAGCAGCCACCAGGGGGCAGGGAGGGACAAAAACATTCAGTACTTC,CASSHQGAGRDKNIQYF
NA,TRBD2,TRBJ2-7,TRBV12-3/TRBV12-4,TGTGCCAGCAGTTACCGGACTAGGTCCTCCTACGAGCAGTACTTC,CASSYRTRSSYEQYF
NA,NA,TRBJ1-2,TRBV5-1,TGCGCCAGCAGCTTGACGACAGGAGCCCGAGGCTACACCTTC,CASSLTTGARGYTF
NA,NA,TRBJ1-4,TRBV7-8,TGTGCCAGCAGCTTAGGGAGGTTTAATGAAAAGCTGTTTTTT,CASSLGRFNEKLFF
NA,TRBD2,TRBJ2-3,TRBV11-2,TGTGCCAGCAGCCCGACGACGGGGGGGGACACAGATACGCAGTATTTT,CASSPTTGGDTDTQYF
NA,TRBD2,TRBJ2-7,TRBV4-1,TGCGCCAGCAGCCGGGGGGGGACTACCTTATACGAGCAGTACTTC,CASSRGGTTLYEQYF
NA,NA,TRBJ2-7,TRBV5-1,TGCGCCAGCAGGTGGGGACGAGCGGAATCCTACGAGCAGTACTTC,CASRWGRAESYEQYF
many,TRBD1,TRBJ2-7,TRBV20-1,TGCAGTGCTAGAACGGAGGACAGGGGGTTTTCGATCTACGAGCAGTACTTC,CSARTEDRGFSIYEQYF
NA,TRBD2,TRBJ2-7,TRBV6-5,TGTGCCAGCGGGGGAGGGGTTGGCGAGCAGTACTTC,CASGGGVGEQYF
NA,NA,TRBJ2-4,TRBV18,TGTGCCAGCTCACCGGGACTTAACTTAGCCAAAAACATTCAGTACTTC,CASSPGLNLAKNIQYF
few,NA,TRBJ2-1,TRBV6-5,TGTGCCAGCAGTTACGGACTTAGGTCAAATGAGCAGTTCTTC,CASSYGLRSNEQFF
NA,NA,TRBJ2-7,TRBV19,TGTGCCAGTAGTATAAGCGGCCTCTACGAGCAGTACTTC,CASSISGLYEQYF